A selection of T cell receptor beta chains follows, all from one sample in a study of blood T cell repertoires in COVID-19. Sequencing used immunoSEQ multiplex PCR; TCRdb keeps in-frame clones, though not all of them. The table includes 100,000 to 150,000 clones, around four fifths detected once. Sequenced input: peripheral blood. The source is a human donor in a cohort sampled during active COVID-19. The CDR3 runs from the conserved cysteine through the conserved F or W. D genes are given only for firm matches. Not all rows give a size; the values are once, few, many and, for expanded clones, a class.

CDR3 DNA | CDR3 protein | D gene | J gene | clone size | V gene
TGCGCCAGCAGCCAAGATAACCAGGGATTGAACTATGGCTACACCTTC | CASSQDNQGLNYGYTF | NA | TRBJ1-2 | few | TRBV4-3
TGTGCCAGCAGCCCCCAGGTTTGGTCTGGGGCCAACGTCCTGACTTTC | CASSPQVWSGANVLTF | NA | TRBJ2-6 | NA | TRBV7-2
TGCAGCGTCTCCTGGCAGGGGCAAGAGACCCAGTACTTC | CSVSWQGQETQYF | NA | TRBJ2-5 | once | TRBV29-1
TGTGCCAGCAGCCAAGATATCCAGGGTGGGAGAGCAGGGGAAATGAACACTGAAGCTTTCTTT | CASSQDIQGGRAGEMNTEAFF | NA | TRBJ1-1 | NA | TRBV4-2
TGTGCCAGCAGCCGAACGGGGGGGTCTGAGCAGTTCTTC | CASSRTGGSEQFF | TRBD2 | TRBJ2-1 | NA | TRBV7-2
TGTGCCAGTAGTACCGGGACAAGCAAAAACATTCAGTACTTC | CASSTGTSKNIQYF | NA | TRBJ2-4 | NA | TRBV19
TGTGCCATCAGTGAGGCCCAGGGTGCAACTGAAGCTTTCTTT | CAISEAQGATEAFF | NA | TRBJ1-1 | NA | TRBV10-3
TGTGCCAGCAGCTCTATACAGGGGACTGAAGCTTTCTTT | CASSSIQGTEAFF | TRBD1 | TRBJ1-1 | NA | TRBV7-2
TGTGCCAGCTCACCATTGCTAGGGACAGGGACCTACGAGCAGTACTTC | CASSPLLGTGTYEQYF | TRBD1 | TRBJ2-7 | once | TRBV18
TGTGCCAGCAGGTCCCAGGGGCTTGGCCCCTACGAGCAGTACTTC | CASRSQGLGPYEQYF | NA | TRBJ2-7 | NA | TRBV6-5
TGCGCCAGCAGCTTGGCGGGGGTCCTCGGAAACACCATATATTTT | CASSLAGVLGNTIYF | NA | TRBJ1-3 | few | TRBV5-1
TGTGCCAGCAGCATACAACAGGGCTCACCCCTCCACTTT | CASSIQQGSPLHF | NA | TRBJ1-6 | NA | TRBV7-2
TGTGCCAGCACCACGGTTCGGGATACGCAGTATTTT | CASTTVRDTQYF | NA | TRBJ2-3 | NA | TRBV7-2
TGTGCCAGTAGTACCATCGACAGGGCCGATGAGCAGTTCTTC | CASSTIDRADEQFF | TRBD1 | TRBJ2-1 | NA | TRBV19
TGTGCCAGCAGCGTAGGGCCGGGGGGACCAGGCTACACCTTC | CASSVGPGGPGYTF | NA | TRBJ1-2 | NA | TRBV9
TGTGCCAGCAGTTTTACGCGAAGAGGGACAGGGAACGGCTACACCTTC | CASSFTRRGTGNGYTF | TRBD1 | TRBJ1-2 | NA | TRBV28
TGTGCCAGCAGCAAGGACAGGGATGAAAAACTGTTTTTT | CASSKDRDEKLFF | TRBD1 | TRBJ1-4 | once | TRBV7-2
TGTGCCAGCAGTTCCGGGACAGGGGGCTTGCAGCCCCAGCATTTT | CASSSGTGGLQPQHF | TRBD1 | TRBJ1-5 | NA | TRBV27
TGTGCCACCAGAAGGGGCCTGGGTAATGAAAAACTGTTTTTT | CATRRGLGNEKLFF | NA | TRBJ1-4 | NA | TRBV15
TGTGCCAGCACCTTAGGGGGACAGGTGAACACTGAAGCTTTCTTT | CASTLGGQVNTEAFF | TRBD1 | TRBJ1-1 | NA | TRBV7-2
TGTGCCAGTAGTCCGACACGGCTAAGCAGATATGGCTACACCTTC | CASSPTRLSRYGYTF | NA | TRBJ1-2 | once | TRBV19
TGTGCCAGCAGCCCCGGGACAGTCGGACGAGAGGGCTACACCTTC | CASSPGTVGREGYTF | TRBD1 | TRBJ1-2 | NA | TRBV3-1/TRBV3-2
TGTGCCAGCAGCCATGGACTAGCGGAGAGCACAGATACGCAGTATTTT | CASSHGLAESTDTQYF | TRBD2 | TRBJ2-3 | NA | TRBV11-3
TGTGCCAGCAGTTACCTCTCTAGGTCGAGCTCCTACGAGCAGTACTTC | CASSYLSRSSSYEQYF | NA | TRBJ2-7 | NA | TRBV6-6
TGTGCCAGCAGCTTAGGACAGGGGATGAATGAGCAGTTCTTC | CASSLGQGMNEQFF | TRBD1 | TRBJ2-1 | NA | TRBV11-1
TGTGCCAGCAGTTCCGGGACTAGCAGACCCTACGAGCAGTACTTC | CASSSGTSRPYEQYF | TRBD2 | TRBJ2-7 | NA | TRBV27
TGTGCCAGCGGCCGGAGACTAGCGGGAACAAATACGCAGTATTTT | CASGRRLAGTNTQYF | TRBD2 | TRBJ2-3 | NA | TRBV6-5
TGTGCCAGCAGCTTATGGGCCAGCCTGAACACTGAAGCTTTCTTT | CASSLWASLNTEAFF | NA | TRBJ1-1 | NA | TRBV7-3
TGTGCCAGCAGCTTGGAAGGACTAGGTGAGCAGTTCTTC | CASSLEGLGEQFF | TRBD2 | TRBJ2-1 | NA | TRBV5-4
TGTGCCAGTAGTCCGCAAAGTAGCGGGGGGCAAGAGACCCAGTACTTC | CASSPQSSGGQETQYF | TRBD2 | TRBJ2-5 | NA | TRBV19
TGTGCCAGCAGCTTGTCGGACAGGGGGTCCTATGGCTACACCTTC | CASSLSDRGSYGYTF | TRBD1 | TRBJ1-2 | once | TRBV5-6
TGTGCCAGCAGCCGCGATCACTCTTGGAACACTGAAGCTTTCTTT | CASSRDHSWNTEAFF | NA | TRBJ1-1 | NA | TRBV6-5
TGTGCCAGCAGCTATAGCGAGAACACCGGGGAGCTGTTTTTT | CASSYSENTGELFF | NA | TRBJ2-2 | NA | TRBV9
TGCGCCAGCAGCCTAGGACAGGGGATCGGGAACACTGAAGCTTTCTTT | CASSLGQGIGNTEAFF | TRBD1 | TRBJ1-1 | NA | TRBV5-1
TGTGCCAGCGGCCTTGGACAGGGCCCCTACGAGCAGTACTTC | CASGLGQGPYEQYF | TRBD1 | TRBJ2-7 | NA | TRBV28
TGTGCCAGCAGCGTAGGACAGGGGGCCTACGAGCAGTACTTC | CASSVGQGAYEQYF | TRBD1 | TRBJ2-7 | NA | TRBV11-2
TGTGCCAGCAGCCAAGAACAGGAATCGAGCACTGAAGCTTTCTTT | CASSQEQESSTEAFF | NA | TRBJ1-1 | NA | TRBV4-2
TGTGCCAGCAGGCCGGGGGGGGGAGGCACCTACAATGAGCAGTTCTTC | CASRPGGGGTYNEQFF | TRBD2 | TRBJ2-1 | NA | TRBV28
TGTGCCATCAGTAGCCAGGGAGGGAACACTGAAGCTTTCTTT | CAISSQGGNTEAFF | NA | TRBJ1-1 | few | TRBV10-3
TGTGCCAGTAGTAAACGGGGGGCCCGGGAAAAACTGTTTTTT | CASSKRGAREKLFF | NA | TRBJ1-4 | NA | TRBV19
TGTGCCAGCAGCTCATTGACAGGGGGCTCGGGATCAGATACGCAGTATTTT | CASSSLTGGSGSDTQYF | TRBD1 | TRBJ2-3 | NA | TRBV7-6